The entry below gives a single T cell receptor beta chain sequence along with its context. As yet, its antigen is unknown. Expressed TCRB transcripts were sequenced after all isolated RNA was converted to cDNA. Samples of naive, central memory and regulatory T cells yielded a mean of about 3.8 million reads. The data were produced by immunoSEQ multiplex PCR, yet TCRdb's version contains in-frame clones alone and is incomplete. The profile shows some 150,000 clones, approximately 10% of them singletons. The data stem from a study of beta chain features in type 1 diabetes. Study outcomes and limitations: Researchers cautioned that cDNA sequencing could over-represent cells with high TCR expression. Among all four CD4+ subsets, Type 1 diabetes patients had TCRB CDR3s that were moderately but significantly shorter. For patients, the naive, central memory and Treg TCRB repertoires appeared more alike than for healthy donors.

The sequencing input was central memory CD4+ T cells from blood. The TCR originated in a man between 18 and 29 years old in good health.

The CDR3 loop is CASKGTGTYEQYF. The CDR3 DNA follows: TGTGCCAGCAAAGGGACAGGGACCTACGAGCAGTACTTC. The chain employs TRBV9 and TRBJ2-7; 9 bases align to TRBD1. After removal of 6 bases from V and 2 bases from J, the junction contained 3 bases not matched to a gene. This CDR3 spans 13 amino acids. Germline CDR1 is SGDLS and CDR2 is YYNGEE.